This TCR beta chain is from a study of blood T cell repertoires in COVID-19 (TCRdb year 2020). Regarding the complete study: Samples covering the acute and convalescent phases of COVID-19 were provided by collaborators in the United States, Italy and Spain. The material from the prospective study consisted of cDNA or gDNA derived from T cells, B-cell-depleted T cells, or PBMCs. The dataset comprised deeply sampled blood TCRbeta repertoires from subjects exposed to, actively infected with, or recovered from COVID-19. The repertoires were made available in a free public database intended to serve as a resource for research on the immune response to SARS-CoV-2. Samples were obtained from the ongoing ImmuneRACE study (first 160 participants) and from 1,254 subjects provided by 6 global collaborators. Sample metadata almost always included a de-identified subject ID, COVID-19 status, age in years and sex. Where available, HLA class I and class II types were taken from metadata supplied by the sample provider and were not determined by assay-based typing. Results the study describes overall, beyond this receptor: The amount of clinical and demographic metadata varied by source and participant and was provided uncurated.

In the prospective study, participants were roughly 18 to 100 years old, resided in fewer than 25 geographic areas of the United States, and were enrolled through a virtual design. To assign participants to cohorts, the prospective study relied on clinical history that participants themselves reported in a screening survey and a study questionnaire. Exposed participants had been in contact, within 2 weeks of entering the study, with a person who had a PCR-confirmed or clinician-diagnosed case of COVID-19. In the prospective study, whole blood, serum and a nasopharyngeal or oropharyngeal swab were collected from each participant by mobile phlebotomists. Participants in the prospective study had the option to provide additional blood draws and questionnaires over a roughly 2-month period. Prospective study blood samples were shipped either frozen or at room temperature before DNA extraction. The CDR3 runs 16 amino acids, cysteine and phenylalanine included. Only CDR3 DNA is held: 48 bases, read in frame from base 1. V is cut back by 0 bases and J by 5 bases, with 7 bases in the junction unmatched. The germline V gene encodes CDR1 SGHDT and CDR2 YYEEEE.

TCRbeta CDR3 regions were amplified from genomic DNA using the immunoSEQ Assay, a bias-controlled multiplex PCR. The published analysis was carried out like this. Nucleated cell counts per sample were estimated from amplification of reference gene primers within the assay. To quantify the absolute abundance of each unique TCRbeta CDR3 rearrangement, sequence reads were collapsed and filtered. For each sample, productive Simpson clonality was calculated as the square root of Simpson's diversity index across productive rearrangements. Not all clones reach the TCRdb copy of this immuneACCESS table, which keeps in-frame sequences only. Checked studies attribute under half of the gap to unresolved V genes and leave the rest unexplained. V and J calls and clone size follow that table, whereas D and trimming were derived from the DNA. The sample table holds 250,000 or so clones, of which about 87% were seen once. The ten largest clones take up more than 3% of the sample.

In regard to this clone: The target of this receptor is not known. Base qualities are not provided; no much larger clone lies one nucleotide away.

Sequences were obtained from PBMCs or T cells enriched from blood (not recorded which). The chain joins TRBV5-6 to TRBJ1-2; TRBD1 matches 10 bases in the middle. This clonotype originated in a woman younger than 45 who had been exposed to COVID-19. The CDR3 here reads CASSLGQGAVSYGYTF. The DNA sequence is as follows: TGTGCCAGCAGCTTGGGACAGGGGGCTGTATCGTATGGCTACACCTTC.